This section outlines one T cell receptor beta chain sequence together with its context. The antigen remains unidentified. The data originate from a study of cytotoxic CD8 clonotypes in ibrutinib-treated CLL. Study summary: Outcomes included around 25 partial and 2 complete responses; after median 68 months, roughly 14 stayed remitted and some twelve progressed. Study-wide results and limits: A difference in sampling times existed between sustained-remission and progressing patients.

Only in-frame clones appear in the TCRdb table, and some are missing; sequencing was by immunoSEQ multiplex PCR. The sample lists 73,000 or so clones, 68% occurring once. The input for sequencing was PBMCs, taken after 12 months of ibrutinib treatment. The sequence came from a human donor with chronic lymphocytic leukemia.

The chain's CDR3 is CASSPPGAFF. CDR3 sequence (DNA): TGTGCCAGCAGCCCACCAGGAGCTTTCTTT. The gene calls are TRBV6-5 and TRBJ1-1; no firm D call. The germline V gene encodes CDR1 MNHEY and CDR2 SVGAGI. The CDR3 covers 10 residues. The V and J ends lost 6 bases and 10 bases respectively, with 9 bases between them.